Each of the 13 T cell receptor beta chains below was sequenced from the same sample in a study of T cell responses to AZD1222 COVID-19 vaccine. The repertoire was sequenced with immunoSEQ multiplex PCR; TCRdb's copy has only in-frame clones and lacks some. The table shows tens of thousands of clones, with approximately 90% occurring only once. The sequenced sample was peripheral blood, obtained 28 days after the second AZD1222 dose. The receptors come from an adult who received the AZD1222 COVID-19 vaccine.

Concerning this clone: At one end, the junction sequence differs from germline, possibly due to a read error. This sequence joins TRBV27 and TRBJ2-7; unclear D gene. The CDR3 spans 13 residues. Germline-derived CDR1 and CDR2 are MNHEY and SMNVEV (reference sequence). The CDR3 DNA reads TGTGCCAGCAGTACCCAGGCCCTCGCGGATTCCCACTTC. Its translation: CASSTQALADSHF.

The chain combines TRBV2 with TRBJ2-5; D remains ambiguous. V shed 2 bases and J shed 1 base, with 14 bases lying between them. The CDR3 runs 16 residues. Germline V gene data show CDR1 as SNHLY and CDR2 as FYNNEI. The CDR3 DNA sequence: TGTGCCAGCAGTGAACTCTTAACGAAACCCCAAGAGACCCAGTACTTC. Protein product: CASSELLTKPQETQYF.

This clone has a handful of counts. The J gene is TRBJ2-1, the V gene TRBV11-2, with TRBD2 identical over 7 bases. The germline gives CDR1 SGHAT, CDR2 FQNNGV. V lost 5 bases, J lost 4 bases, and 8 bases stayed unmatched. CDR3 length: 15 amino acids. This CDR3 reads CASSRGSGAYNEQFF. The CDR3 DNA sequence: TGTGCCAGCAGCCGGGGGAGCGGGGCTTACAATGAGCAGTTCTTC. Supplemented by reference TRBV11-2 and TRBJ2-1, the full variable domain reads EAGVAQSPRYKIIEKRQSVAFWCNPISGHATLYWYQQILGQGPKLLIQFQNNGVVDDSQLPKDRFSAERLKGVDSTLKIQPAKLEDSAVYLCASSRGSGAYNEQFFGPGTRLTVL.

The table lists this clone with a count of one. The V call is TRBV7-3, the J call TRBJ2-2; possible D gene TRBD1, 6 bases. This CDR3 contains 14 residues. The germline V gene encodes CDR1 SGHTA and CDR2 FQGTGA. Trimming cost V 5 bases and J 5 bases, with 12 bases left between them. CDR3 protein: CASSVQGGTGELFF. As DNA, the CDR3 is TGTGCCAGCAGCGTACAGGGTGGGACCGGGGAGCTGTTTTTT.

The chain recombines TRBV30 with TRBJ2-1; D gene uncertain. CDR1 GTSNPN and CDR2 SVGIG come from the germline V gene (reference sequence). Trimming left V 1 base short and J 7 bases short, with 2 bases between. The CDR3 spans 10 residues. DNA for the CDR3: TGTGCCTGGAGTGCTAATGAGCAGTTCTTC. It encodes CAWSANEQFF.

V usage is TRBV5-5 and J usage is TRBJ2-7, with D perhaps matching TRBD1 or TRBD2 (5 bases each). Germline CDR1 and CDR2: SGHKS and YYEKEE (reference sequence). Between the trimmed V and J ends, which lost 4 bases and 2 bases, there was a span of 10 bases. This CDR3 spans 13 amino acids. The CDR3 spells CASSPGPTYEQYV. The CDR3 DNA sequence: TGTGCCAGCAGCCCGGGACCAACCTACGAGCAGTACGTC.

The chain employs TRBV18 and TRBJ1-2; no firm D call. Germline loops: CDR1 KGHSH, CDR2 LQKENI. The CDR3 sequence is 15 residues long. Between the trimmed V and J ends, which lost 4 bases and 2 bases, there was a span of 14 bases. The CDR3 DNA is TGTGCCAGCTCACACACCTCCGGGCAAAACTATGGCTACACCTTC. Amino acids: CASSHTSGQNYGYTF.

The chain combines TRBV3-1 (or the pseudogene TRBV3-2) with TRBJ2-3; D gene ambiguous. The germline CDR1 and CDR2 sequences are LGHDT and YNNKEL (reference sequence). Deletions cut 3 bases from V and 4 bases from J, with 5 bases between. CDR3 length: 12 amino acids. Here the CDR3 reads CASSHLADTQYF. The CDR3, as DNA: TGTGCCAGCAGCCACCTTGCAGATACGCAGTATTTT.

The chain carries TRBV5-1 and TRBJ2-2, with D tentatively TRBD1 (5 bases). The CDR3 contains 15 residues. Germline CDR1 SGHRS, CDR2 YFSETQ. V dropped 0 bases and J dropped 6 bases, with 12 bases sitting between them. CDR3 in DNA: TGCGCCAGCAGCTTGGTTGCCCAGGGCGCCGGGGAGCTGTTTTTT. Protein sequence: CASSLVAQGAGELFF.

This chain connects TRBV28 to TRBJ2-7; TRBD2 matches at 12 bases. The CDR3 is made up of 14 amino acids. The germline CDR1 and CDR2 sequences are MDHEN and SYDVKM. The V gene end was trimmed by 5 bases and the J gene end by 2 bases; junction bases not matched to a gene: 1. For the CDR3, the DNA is TGTGCCAGCAGTCTAGCGGGGGGGACCTACGAGCAGTACTTC. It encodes CASSLAGGTYEQYF.

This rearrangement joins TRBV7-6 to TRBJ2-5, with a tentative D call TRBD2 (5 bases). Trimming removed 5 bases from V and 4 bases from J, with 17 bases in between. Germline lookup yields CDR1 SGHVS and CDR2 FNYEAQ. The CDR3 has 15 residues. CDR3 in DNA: TGTGCCAGCAGCCCATCCGGGGTTGGGCGAGAGACCCAGTACTTC. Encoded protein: CASSPSGVGRETQYF.

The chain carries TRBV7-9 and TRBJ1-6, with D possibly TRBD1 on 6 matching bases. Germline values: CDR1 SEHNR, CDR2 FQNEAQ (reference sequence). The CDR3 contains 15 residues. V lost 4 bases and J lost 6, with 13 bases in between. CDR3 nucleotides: TGTGCCAGCAGCTCACAGGGAGTTAGTAATTCACCCCTCCACTTT. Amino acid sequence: CASSSQGVSNSPLHF.

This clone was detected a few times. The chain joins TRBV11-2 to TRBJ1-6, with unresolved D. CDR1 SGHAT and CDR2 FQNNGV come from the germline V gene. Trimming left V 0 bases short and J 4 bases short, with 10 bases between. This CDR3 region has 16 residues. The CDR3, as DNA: TGTGCCAGCAGCTTAGAGCTGTCAGCATATAATTCACCCCTCCACTTT. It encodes CASSLELSAYNSPLHF.